This T cell receptor beta chain was captured in a study of CD8+CD57+ T cells in acquired aplastic anemia. Germline CDR1 SGHNT, CDR2 YYREEE (reference sequence). Trimming shortened V by 0 bases and J by 0 bases, and 7 bases separated the two germline ends. This CDR3 region has 14 residues. In its sample, this clonotype was seen many times. For CDR3 and TCR beta VDJ profiling, genomic DNA was the template used. TCRdb fed the reads into MiXCR, producing one record per CDR3 protein. Of roughly 150,000 distinct CDR3 sequences listed, around half are singletons. All patients picked for sequencing had shown, by flow cytometry, an expansion of CD8+CD57+ cells.

This chain joins TRBV5-4 and TRBJ2-7; D uncertain. The sample was sorted CD4+, CD8+, or CD8+CD57+ T cells (not recorded which) from PBMCs. The sequence came from a human donor with aplastic anemia. The chain's CDR3 is CASSLEGNSYEQYF. CDR3 nucleotide sequence: TGTGCCAGCAGCTTGGAAGGGAACTCCTACGAGCAGTACTTC.